This T cell receptor (beta chain) was profiled in a study of blood T cells in healthy people across ages. The people who gave samples were healthy Caucasians from Russia, aged roughly 6 to 90. This clonotype was found many times. Using a J-beta primer mix together with a sample-barcoded 5' primer, a second PCR was run for about 6 to 12 cycles. Each CDR3 protein is one row after TCRdb ran MiXCR on the 5' RACE reads. The sample has 790,000 or so distinct CDR3 sequences, 35% to 60% seen once; the top ten hold around 18%. The CDR3 covers 14 residues. V lost 3 bases and J lost 2; bases outside the gene matches: 2.

Material: blood. The TCR comes from a man older than 75 in good health. This chain connects TRBV12-3 or TRBV12-4 to TRBJ2-7; TRBD2 matches 9 bases. The DNA for the CDR3 is TGTGCCAGCAGTTTGCAGCGGGAGGCCTACGAGCAGTACTTC. It encodes CASSLQREAYEQYF.